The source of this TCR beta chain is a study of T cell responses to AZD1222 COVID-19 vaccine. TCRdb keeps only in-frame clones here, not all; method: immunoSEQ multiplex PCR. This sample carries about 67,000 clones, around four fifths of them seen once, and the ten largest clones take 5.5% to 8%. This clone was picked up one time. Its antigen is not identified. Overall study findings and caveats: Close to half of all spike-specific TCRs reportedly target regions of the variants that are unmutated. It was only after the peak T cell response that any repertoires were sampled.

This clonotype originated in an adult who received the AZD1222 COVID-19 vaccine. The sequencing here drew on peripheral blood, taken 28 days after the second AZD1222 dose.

CDR3 sequence: CASSLWGGNDEQFF. In DNA, the CDR3 is TGTGCCAGCAGCCTATGGGGGGGAAACGATGAGCAGTTCTTC. V is TRBV5-4 and J is TRBJ2-1; 7 bases map to TRBD2. Trimming cost V 4 bases and J 8 bases; bases outside gene matches: 9. Germline CDR1 SGHNT, CDR2 YYREEE (reference sequence). The CDR3 length is 14 residues. The entire variable domain, with the rest obtained from reference TRBV5-4 and TRBJ2-1, is as follows: ETGVTQSPTHLIKTRGQQVTLRCSSQSGHNTVSWYQQALGQGPQFIFQYYREEENGRGNFPPRFSGLQFPNYSSELNVNALELDDSALYLCASSLWGGNDEQFFGPGTRLTVL.